This TCR beta chain comes out of a study of T cells in Graves' hyperthyroidism and ophthalmopathy. The study based diagnoses on clinical symptoms, serum thyroxine and TRAb, thyroid ultrasound and orbital computed tomography. Template material for amplifying TCR beta CDR3 regions consisted of RNA transcripts. The HTBI primer set was used in a first-round RT-PCR of the TCR CDR3. TCRdb analysed the multiplex PCR reads with MiXCR anew, one entry per CDR3 protein. This sample has approximately 520,000 distinct CDR3 sequences; more than 20% occur once, and the top ten carry roughly 29%. This clonotype showed up many times. Its specificity is unknown. The study's findings and limits: Within blood appeared most thyroid clonotypes that had expanded above 0.001.

Germline-derived CDR1 and CDR2 are SGHTA and FQGNSA. The ends were cut back, 1 base at V and 1 base at J, with 14 bases in the middle. The CDR3 runs to 16 residues. This TCR was recovered from a man between 18 and 29 years old with Graves' hyperthyroidism. Sequences were obtained from blood. The chain combines TRBV7-2 with TRBJ2-7; tentative D call: TRBD1 (5 bases). The CDR3 loop reads CASSLGVRGGSYEQYF. The CDR3 DNA reads TGTGCCAGCAGCTTAGGAGTAAGGGGCGGTTCCTACGAGCAGTACTTC. Looking up the rest from reference TRBV7-2 and TRBJ2-7 gives the full variable domain: GAGVSQSPSNKVTEKGKDVELRCDPISGHTALYWYRQSLGQGLEFLIYFQGNSAPDKSGLPSDRFSAERTGGSVSTLTIQRTQQEDSAVYLCASSLGVRGGSYEQYFGPGTRLTVT.